A selection of T cell receptor beta chains follows, all from one sample in a study of shared clonotypes between healthy human individuals. Profiled with immunoSEQ multiplex PCR; TCRdb holds only in-frame clones, not every one. Among about 590,000 clones, nearly 97% were seen once, and the ten largest hold over 0.09%. Sequenced: naive CD8+ T cells sorted from blood. The receptor set was obtained from a woman under 40 in good health. Both conserved end residues are part of each CDR3. A D gene is named only where the DNA matches it firmly. Expanded clones get a size class; other rows say once, few or many, or leave the size out.

TRBV7-6	-	TRBJ2-1	-	CASSLGYNEQFF	TGTGCCAGCAGCTTAGGGTACAATGAGCAGTTCTTC
TRBV7-9	-	TRBJ2-1	-	CASSLGGHYNEQFF	TGTGCCAGCAGCTTAGGGGGACACTACAATGAGCAGTTCTTC
TRBV10-3	-	TRBJ2-1	once	CAISTSTAYNEQFF	TGTGCCATCAGTACATCTACAGCCTACAATGAGCAGTTCTTC
TRBV27	-	TRBJ2-7	-	CASSTIQGVPYEQYF	TGTGCCAGCAGTACTATTCAGGGAGTCCCCTACGAGCAGTACTTC
TRBV7-6	-	TRBJ2-1	-	CASSLGGSNEQFF	TGTGCCAGCAGCTTAGGTGGCAGCAATGAGCAGTTCTTC
TRBV9	-	TRBJ2-5	once	CASSPSLSPSLTQYF	TGTGCCAGCAGCCCGAGCCTCAGTCCCAGTTTGACCCAGTACTTC
TRBV27	-	TRBJ2-7	-	CASSLADSYEQYF	TGTGCCAGCAGTTTAGCGGACAGCTACGAGCAGTACTTC
TRBV11-1	TRBD2	TRBJ2-1	-	CASSLAGTSGNNEQFF	TGTGCCAGCAGCTTAGCCGGGACTAGCGGGAACAATGAGCAGTTCTTC
TRBV5-6	-	TRBJ2-3	-	CASSTPRTDTQYF	TGTGCCAGCAGCACCCCTAGAACAGATACGCAGTATTTT
TRBV6-6	-	TRBJ1-1	-	CASSYGRGLDTEAFF	TGTGCCAGCAGTTACGGCAGGGGTCTCGACACTGAAGCTTTCTTT
TRBV9	TRBD2	TRBJ2-7	once	CASSVGPSGWSYEQYF	TGTGCCAGCAGCGTAGGCCCTAGCGGGTGGAGCTACGAGCAGTACTTC
TRBV29-1	TRBD2	TRBJ2-1	-	CSVEESGVIEQFF	TGCAGCGTTGAAGAAAGCGGGGTAATAGAGCAGTTCTTC
TRBV9	-	TRBJ2-1	-	CASSVGLARNNEQFF	TGTGCCAGCAGCGTAGGCCTAGCGAGAAACAATGAGCAGTTCTTC
TRBV4-1	-	TRBJ2-2	-	CASSQETPGSGELFF	TGCGCCAGCAGCCAAGAGACGCCGGGGAGCGGGGAGCTGTTTTTT
TRBV28	-	TRBJ2-7	-	CASSFAYEQYF	TGTGCCAGCAGTTTTGCCTACGAGCAGTACTTC
TRBV2	TRBD1	TRBJ2-7	-	CASSEQGLHYEQYF	TGTGCCAGCAGCGAACAGGGGTTACACTACGAGCAGTACTTC
TRBV4-1	TRBD1	TRBJ1-1	-	CASSHRTGENTEAFF	TGCGCCAGCAGCCACCGGACAGGGGAGAACACTGAAGCTTTCTTT
TRBV2	-	TRBJ2-5	-	CASSTDPGRGQETQYF	TGTGCCAGCAGTACCGACCCCGGAAGGGGACAAGAGACCCAGTACTTC
TRBV7-9	TRBD1	TRBJ2-7	-	CASSLDGQGAHEQYF	TGTGCCAGCAGCTTAGACGGGCAGGGGGCCCACGAGCAGTACTTC
TRBV19	-	TRBJ1-2	once	CASVEQPADGYTF	TGTGCCAGTGTCGAACAGCCCGCTGATGGCTACACCTTC
TRBV28	-	TRBJ1-4	-	CASSPLGDEKLFF	TGTGCCAGCAGCCCCCTTGGGGATGAAAAACTGTTTTTT
TRBV4-1	TRBD1	TRBJ1-6	-	CASSPRAGGSYNSPLHF	TGCGCCAGCAGCCCGCGGGCAGGGGGGTCCTATAATTCACCCCTCCACTTT
TRBV7-3	TRBD2	TRBJ2-7	-	CASSPRLSGRDEQYF	TGTGCCAGCAGCCCACGACTGAGCGGGAGGGACGAGCAGTACTTC
TRBV10-1	TRBD2	TRBJ2-7	-	CASSDPRTSGSSYEQYF	TGCGCCAGCAGTGACCCCCGGACTAGCGGGAGCTCCTACGAGCAGTACTTC
TRBV9	TRBD2	TRBJ2-2	-	CASSATSTNTGELFF	TGTGCCAGCAGCGCGACTAGCACGAACACCGGGGAGCTGTTTTTT
TRBV27	-	TRBJ2-3	once	CASSSWSGSTDTQYF	TGTGCCAGCAGTTCCTGGAGCGGAAGCACAGATACGCAGTATTTT
TRBV6-1	-	TRBJ2-3	-	CASSESMGLEGDTQYF	TGTGCCAGCAGTGAATCCATGGGTTTGGAGGGAGATACGCAGTATTTT
TRBV21-1	-	TRBJ2-7	-	CASSKEVGTRAYEQYF	TGTGCCAGCAGCAAAGAGGTCGGGACTCGGGCCTACGAGCAGTACTTC
TRBV7-8	TRBD2	TRBJ2-7	-	CASSGAVRDYPYEQYF	TGTGCCAGCAGCGGGGCGGTAAGGGACTACCCGTACGAGCAGTACTTC
TRBV6-1	-	TRBJ2-6	-	CASSPDSGANVLTF	TGTGCCAGCAGTCCCGACTCTGGGGCCAACGTCCTGACTTTC
TRBV5-4	-	TRBJ1-2	-	CASRSQEDPYGYTF	TGTGCCAGCCGTTCCCAAGAGGACCCCTATGGCTACACCTTC
TRBV6-4	-	TRBJ2-2	-	CASSEQGSGGELFF	TGTGCCAGCAGCGAACAGGGCTCGGGCGGGGAGCTGTTTTTT
TRBV30	-	TRBJ1-1	-	CVSAEAFF	TGTGTATCGGCTGAAGCTTTCTTT
TRBV27	TRBD1	TRBJ2-7	-	CASSLGQQYEQYF	TGTGCCAGCAGTCTGGGACAGCAGTACGAGCAGTACTTC
TRBV27	-	TRBJ1-5	-	CASSPYRGSNQPQHF	TGTGCCAGCAGTCCTTATCGGGGTTCCAATCAGCCCCAGCATTTT
TRBV11-2	-	TRBJ1-1	-	CASSYRSREAFF	TGTGCCAGCAGCTACAGGAGCAGAGAAGCTTTCTTT
TRBV5-8	TRBD1	TRBJ2-4	-	CASSLGQGENIQYF	TGTGCCAGCAGCTTGGGACAGGGAGAAAACATTCAGTACTTC
TRBV5-4	TRBD2	TRBJ2-1	-	CASSWGSGAGGVDAQFF	TGTGCCAGCAGCTGGGGAAGCGGCGCGGGAGGGGTCGATGCGCAGTTCTTC
TRBV7-9	TRBD2	TRBJ2-1	-	CASSSRAGEDEQFF	TGTGCCAGCAGCTCGCGAGCGGGAGAGGATGAGCAGTTCTTC
TRBV28	TRBD2	TRBJ2-7	once	CASSPSTSGRGLAYEQYF	TGTGCCAGCAGTCCCTCAACTAGCGGGAGAGGTTTGGCCTACGAGCAGTACTTC
TRBV7-2	-	TRBJ2-7	-	CASSLGGLSYEQYF	TGTGCCAGCAGCTTGGGGGGCTTGTCCTACGAGCAGTACTTC
TRBV5-6	TRBD2	TRBJ2-7	-	CASSSGGVTSYEQYF	TGTGCCAGCAGCTCGGGGGGAGTTACCTCCTACGAGCAGTACTTC